This TCR beta chain was retrieved from a study of cytomegalovirus exposure and HLA in healthy donors. Among the donors, all were healthy bone marrow donors. There are a few counts of this clone. Its antigen is not known. Study outcomes and limitations: Previous analysis showed most TCR beta V segments were productive about 87% or about 30% of the time. TCR beta chains associated with HLA were, in a later analysis, more clonally expanded than equally common others. Based on reports, TCR beta sequences accurately predicted HLA-A and HLA-B alleles for most subjects.

With V trimmed by 6 bases and J by 6 bases, 7 bases remained unmatched. Per the germline V gene, CDR1 is SGHAT and CDR2 is FQDESV (reference sequence). CDR3 size: 14 residues. Primers: 60 Vbeta forward and 13 Jbeta reverse. The data were produced by immunoSEQ multiplex PCR, yet TCRdb's version contains in-frame clones alone and is incomplete. The table has more than 70,000 clones, over 60% seen once. The V gene is TRBV11-1, the J gene TRBJ1-1, with 10 bases that match TRBD1. This TCR derives from a man in his forties in good health and CMV-seropositive. The material sequenced was PBMCs. The CDR3 region has the DNA TGTGCCAGCAGGTCGACAGGGGGCGGGCCTGAAGCTTTCTTT. Encoded protein: CASRSTGGGPEAFF. Looking up the rest from reference TRBV11-1 and TRBJ1-1 gives the full variable domain: EAEVAQSPRYKITEKSQAVAFWCDPISGHATLYWYRQILGQGPELLVQFQDESVVDDSQLPKDRFSAERLKGVDSTLKIQPAELGDSAMYLCASRSTGGGPEAFFGQGTRLTVV.